The clone carrying this T cell receptor beta chain was counted a few times. Its specificity is not known. The data were taken from a study of blood T cells in healthy people across ages. Study-level findings and limits: More naive CD4+ cells and higher diversity were found in long-lived than in aged donors.

PCR was performed a second time for about 7 to 12 cycles using a sample-barcoded 5' primer and a J-beta primer mix. TCRdb ran MiXCR on the 5' RACE reads and lists one entry per CDR3 protein. The repertoire holds fewer than 700,000 distinct CDR3 sequences, 40% to 45% seen once, with about 32% in the top ten. The clonotype comes from a man older than 75 in good health. Specimen: blood.

CDR3: CSVISGANVLTF. The CDR3 DNA reads as TGCAGCGTTATATCTGGGGCCAACGTCCTGACTTTC. This chain connects TRBV29-1 to TRBJ2-6; D remains ambiguous. This CDR3 is 12 amino acids long. V was trimmed by 5 bases and J by 1 base, leaving 3 bases between them. Germline V gives CDR1 SQVTM, CDR2 ANQGSEA.